Following are 26 T cell receptor beta chains from one sample sequenced in a study of radiation and T cells in renal cell carcinoma (TCRdb year 2020). What this sample's time point label stands for: baseline pretreatment blood. What this sample's treatment or condition label stands for: 15 Gy SBRT to primary tumor, nephrectomy 4 weeks later. Libraries came from the immunoSEQ multiplex PCR assay. The source is immuneACCESS, and TCRdb retained only in-frame sequences with V and J called. Part of the clones is not carried over; for the studies checked, unresolved V genes explain less than half of this, and the remainder is unexplained. A total of about 91,000 clones appear in this sample, about four fifths of them only once. Clones ranked in the top ten supply roughly 6% of the sample. Sequencing used blood, obtained from a patient whose treatment included radiotherapy and nephrectomy. The source of these receptors is a man between 60 and 70 years old with renal cell carcinoma.

The rearrangement links TRBV5-1 to TRBJ2-2; 7 bases align to TRBD2. The CDR3 is 15 residues long. Trimming cost V 0 bases and J 7 bases; bases outside gene matches: 6. Germline loops: CDR1 SGHRS, CDR2 YFSETQ. The CDR3 DNA reads TGCGCCAGCAGCTTGGGGTCTAGCGGACTCGGGGAGCTGTTTTTT. This codes for CASSLGSSGLGELFF.

V gene TRBV5-1 combines with J gene TRBJ2-3; D gene unclear. Trimming took 1 base from V and 4 from J, leaving 10 bases between them. The V gene's germline CDR1 is SGHRS and CDR2 YFSETQ. The CDR3 is 14 residues long. The CDR3 protein is CASSLSPGPDTQYF. In DNA, the CDR3 is TGCGCCAGCAGCTTGTCACCCGGCCCAGATACGCAGTATTTT.

The rearrangement joins TRBV28 to TRBJ1-3, with D perhaps matching TRBD1 (6 bases). Between the trimmed V and J ends, which lost 6 bases and 5 bases, there was a span of 11 bases. The germline V gene has CDR1 MDHEN and CDR2 SYDVKM. The CDR3 totals 13 residues. The CDR3, as DNA: TGTGCCAGCAGCCAGGACAGCCGAAACACCATATATTTT. Residues: CASSQDSRNTIYF. The whole variable domain, remainder taken from reference TRBV28 and TRBJ1-3, is DVKVTQSSRYLVKRTGEKVFLECVQDMDHENMFWYRQDPGLGLRLIYFSYDVKMKEKGDIPEGYSVSREKKERFSLILESASTNQTSMYLCASSQDSRNTIYFGEGSWLTVV.

This clone was seen once. This sequence joins TRBV30 and TRBJ2-2; TRBD1 might be the D (6 bases). CDR1 GTSNPN and CDR2 SVGIG come from the germline V gene (reference sequence). The CDR3 spans 15 residues. Between the trimmed V and J ends, which lost 1 base and 0 bases, there was a span of 9 bases. The CDR3 loop reads CAWSAGQTNTGELFF. CDR3 nucleotides: TGTGCCTGGAGTGCCGGACAGACGAACACCGGGGAGCTGTTTTTT.

This sequence joins TRBV7-9 and TRBJ2-7; D is unclear. Deletions cut 0 bases from V and 0 bases from J, with 9 bases between. The CDR3 runs to 15 residues. CDR1 is SEHNR, CDR2 FQNEAQ, per germline (reference sequence). DNA for the CDR3: TGTGCCAGCAGCTTAGCCAGCTGGGCCTCCTACGAGCAGTACTTC. It encodes CASSLASWASYEQYF.

The chain employs TRBV5-1 and TRBJ1-4, with D possibly matching TRBD1 (5 bases). V lost 5 bases and J lost 5, with 13 bases in between. The CDR3 is 14 amino acids. Per the germline V gene, CDR1 is SGHRS and CDR2 is YFSETQ. For the CDR3, the DNA is TGCGCCAGCAGTGAGGGGACCTTAAATGAAAAACTGTTTTTT. This translates into CASSEGTLNEKLFF.

This clone has only a few counts. The chain has TRBV28 and TRBJ1-1; 8 bases fit TRBD1. The CDR3 covers 15 residues. Trimming cost V 6 bases and J 2 bases; bases outside gene matches: 8. Germline V gives CDR1 MDHEN, CDR2 SYDVKM. CDR3 loop: CASRLGDRLNTEAFF. CDR3 nucleotide sequence: TGTGCCAGCAGACTTGGGGACAGGTTAAACACTGAAGCTTTCTTT.

This clone appeared once. V is TRBV7-8 and J is TRBJ2-5; 7 positions match TRBD2. The CDR3 loop spans 18 amino acids. V dropped 1 base and J dropped 2; count of bases not matched to a gene: 13. Germline assignment: CDR1 SGHVS and CDR2 FQNEAQ. The CDR3 DNA is TGTGCCAGCAGCTTAGGGACTAGAAGGGCACCGCTTCAAGAGACCCAGTACTTC. Amino acids: CASSLGTRRAPLQETQYF.

V is TRBV27 and J is TRBJ2-5, with 12 bases that match TRBD1. This CDR3 region has 16 residues. The J segment lost 4 bases and the V segment lost 1 base, leaving 4 bases of the junction unmatched. Germline CDR1 and CDR2: MNHEY and SMNVEV (reference sequence). The CDR3: CASSLLGTGGAETQYF. The CDR3, as DNA: TGTGCCAGCAGTTTATTAGGGACAGGGGGCGCAGAGACCCAGTACTTC.

The V gene is TRBV27, the J gene TRBJ2-3, with 11 positions matching TRBD2. Germline lookup yields CDR1 MNHEY and CDR2 SMNVEV (reference sequence). The junction had 7 bases not matched to a gene; V was cut back by 2 bases and J by 3 bases. The CDR3 is 17 residues long. DNA for the CDR3: TGTGCCAGCAGTTTAAGGGCGCCTAGCGGGAGGACAGATACGCAGTATTTT. It translates to CASSLRAPSGRTDTQYF.

The chain is built from TRBV27 and TRBJ2-7, with no clear D. The CDR3 sequence is 13 residues long. V was cut by 8 bases and J by 2 bases, with 13 bases left in between. Germline CDR1 and CDR2: MNHEY and SMNVEV (reference sequence). CDR3 bases: TGTGCCAGCGGCTACAGCGAAGCCTACGAGCAGTACTTC. Amino acids: CASGYSEAYEQYF.

This rearrangement joins TRBV30 to TRBJ1-2, with D unresolved. This CDR3 region has 10 residues. The V and J ends lost 5 bases and 6 bases respectively, with 7 bases between them. The V gene's germline CDR1 is GTSNPN and CDR2 SVGIG (reference sequence). CDR3 loop: CAWGVDGYTF. The CDR3 region has the DNA TGTGCCTGGGGGGTGGATGGCTACACCTTC.

This chain connects TRBV7-9 to TRBJ2-5; no definite D call. From germline, CDR1 is SEHNR and CDR2 FQNEAQ (reference sequence). The CDR3 runs to 13 residues. V lost 1 base to trimming and J lost 1 base, with 4 bases between them. The CDR3 protein is CASSLDFQETQYF. The DNA for the CDR3 is TGTGCCAGCAGCTTAGACTTCCAAGAGACCCAGTACTTC.

The V call is TRBV6-5, the J call TRBJ2-3; D tentatively fits TRBD1 or TRBD2 (5 bases each). CDR3 length equals 13 residues. CDR1 is MNHEY, CDR2 SVGAGI, per germline. With 4 bases removed from V and 6 bases from J, the gap between germline ends came to 11 bases. The DNA of the CDR3 is TGTGCCAGCAGTTCGAGGGGACCCGATACGCAGTATTTT. Amino acid sequence: CASSSRGPDTQYF.

V and J are TRBV19 and TRBJ2-3; the D is unclear. Germline V lookup: CDR1 LNHDA, CDR2 SQIVND (reference sequence). The length of the CDR3 is 13 residues. The ends were cut back, 7 bases at V and 0 bases at J, with 8 bases in the middle. The CDR3 DNA sequence: TGTGCCAGTAACGGGCCTAGCACAGATACGCAGTATTTT. This gives the protein CASNGPSTDTQYF.

The chain links TRBV6-5 to TRBJ2-7, with 12 bases identical to TRBD2. In germline, CDR1 is MNHEY, CDR2 SVGAGI. This CDR3 contains 15 residues. V dropped 6 bases and J dropped 6; count of bases not matched to a gene: 9. The CDR3 coding sequence is TGTGCCAGCAGCCCTAGCGGGAGGGCCTTCCGCGAGCAGTACTTC. Translation: CASSPSGRAFREQYF.

The sample holds one count of this clone. The chain recombines TRBV2 with TRBJ2-1, with 9 bases aligning to TRBD2. J gave up 5 bases and V 10 bases, and 12 bases lay outside the gene matches. Germline V gene data show CDR1 as SNHLY and CDR2 as FYNNEI. The CDR3 is made up of 15 amino acids. The CDR3 loop reads CATAGLAGRDNEQFF. The CDR3 DNA reads as TGTGCCACCGCTGGTCTAGCGGGAAGGGACAATGAGCAGTTCTTC.

The genes are TRBV4-2 and TRBJ2-1; TRBD1 might be the D (6 bases). The germline V gene has CDR1 LGHNA and CDR2 YNFKEQ. The CDR3 runs to 16 residues. The V gene lost 2 bases and the J gene lost 2 bases, with 13 bases spanning the gap. In DNA form, the CDR3 reads TGTGCCAGCAGCCAACAGGGGACCATAGCCTACAATGAGCAGTTCTTC. Protein: CASSQQGTIAYNEQFF.

The rearrangement joins TRBV18 to TRBJ2-7, with D possibly called TRBD1 or TRBD2 (5 bases each). Germline CDR1 reads KGHSH; CDR2 reads LQKENI. Trimming stripped 3 bases from V and 4 bases from J, with 10 bases between. CDR3 size: 13 residues. CDR3 sequence reads: CASSPSGPYEQYF. As DNA, the CDR3 is TGTGCCAGCTCACCCTCGGGACCATACGAGCAGTACTTC.

The V and J genes are TRBV29-1 and TRBJ2-1; the D gene is possibly TRBD2 (5 bases). The CDR3 runs to 14 residues. The V gene's germline CDR1 is SQVTM and CDR2 ANQGSEA. V gave up 8 bases and J gave up 8 bases, with 22 bases separating them. The CDR3 loop reads CSTVGSATGDEQFF. The CDR3 DNA reads TGCAGCACGGTGGGTAGCGCAACCGGGGATGAGCAGTTCTTC.

This clone was counted once. The rearrangement links TRBV5-1 to TRBJ2-7; TRBD1 matches 10 bases. The length of the CDR3 is 14 residues. V shed 2 bases and J 4 bases; nucleotides not matched to a gene: 3. From germline, CDR1 is SGHRS and CDR2 YFSETQ. The CDR3 region has the DNA TGCGCCAGCAGCTTATTGGGACAGGGGTACGAGCAGTACTTC. Its protein is CASSLLGQGYEQYF.

V gene TRBV14 combines with J gene TRBJ1-5; D is unresolved. The germline V and J ends were trimmed by 5 bases and 6 bases, with 11 bases remaining between them. The CDR3 runs to 13 residues. Germline CDR1 is SGHDN and CDR2 is FVKESK. CDR3 coding DNA: TGTGCCAGCAGCGTTTCTGCTTTTCAGCCCCAGCATTTT. Its translation: CASSVSAFQPQHF.

This CDR3 reads CASSTGNTGELFF. DNA of the CDR3: TGTGCCAGCTCGACAGGTAACACCGGGGAGCTGTTTTTT. The rearrangement links TRBV18 to TRBJ2-2; maybe TRBD1 (6 bases). The germline V gene encodes CDR1 KGHSH and CDR2 LQKENI. Trimming cost V 6 bases and J 2 bases, with 7 bases left between them. The CDR3 loop spans 13 amino acids.

This clone was detected once. This chain connects TRBV4-1 to TRBJ2-2; D uncertain. Germline CDR1 MGHRA, CDR2 YSYEKL. Trimming took off 3 bases at V and 5 bases at J, with 10 bases between the two ends. The CDR3 has 14 amino acids. In nucleotides, the CDR3 is TGCGCCAGCAGCCACGGACGGGTGACCGGGGAGCTGTTTTTT. Translation: CASSHGRVTGELFF.

V is TRBV7-9 and J is TRBJ2-5; TRBD1 aligns across 7 bases. Germline assignment: CDR1 SEHNR and CDR2 FQNEAQ (reference sequence). The CDR3 runs 15 residues. V trimming: 5 bases; J trimming: 1 base; junction bases outside the gene matches: 7. DNA for the CDR3: TGTGCCAGCAGCCTCCTACAGGGGATCCAAGAGACCCAGTACTTC. Translation gives CASSLLQGIQETQYF.

The CDR3 sequence is CASSYRDEQFF. The CDR3 DNA is TGTGCCAGCAGTTACAGGGATGAGCAGTTCTTC. The V and J genes are TRBV6-6 and TRBJ2-1; unclear D gene. The germline gives CDR1 MNHNY, CDR2 SVGAGI (reference sequence). Between the trimmed V and J ends, which lost 2 bases and 8 bases, there was a span of 4 bases. The CDR3 extends over 11 amino acids.